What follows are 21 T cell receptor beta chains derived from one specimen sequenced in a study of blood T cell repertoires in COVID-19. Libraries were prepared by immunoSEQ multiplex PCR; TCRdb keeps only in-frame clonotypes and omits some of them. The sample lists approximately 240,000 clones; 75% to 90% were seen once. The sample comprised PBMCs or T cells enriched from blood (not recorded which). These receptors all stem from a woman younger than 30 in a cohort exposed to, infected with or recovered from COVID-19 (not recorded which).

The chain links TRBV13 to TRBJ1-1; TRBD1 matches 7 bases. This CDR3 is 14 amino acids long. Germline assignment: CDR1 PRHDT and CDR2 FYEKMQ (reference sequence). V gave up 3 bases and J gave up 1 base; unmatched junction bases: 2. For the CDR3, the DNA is TGTGCCAGCAGCTTGGGACAGCCGAACACTGAAGCTTTCTTT. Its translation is CASSLGQPNTEAFF.

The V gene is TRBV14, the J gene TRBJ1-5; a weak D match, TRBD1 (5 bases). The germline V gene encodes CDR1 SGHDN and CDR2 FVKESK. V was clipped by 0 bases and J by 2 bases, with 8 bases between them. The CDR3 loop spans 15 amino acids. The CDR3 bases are TGTGCCAGCAGCCAAGACAGGGTTCGCAATCAGCCCCAGCATTTT. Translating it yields CASSQDRVRNQPQHF.

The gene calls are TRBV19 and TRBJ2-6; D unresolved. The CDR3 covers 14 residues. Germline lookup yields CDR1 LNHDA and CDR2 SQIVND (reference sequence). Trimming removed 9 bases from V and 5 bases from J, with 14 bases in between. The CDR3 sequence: CASSEDLRANVLTF. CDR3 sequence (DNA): TGTGCCAGCTCAGAGGATCTCAGGGCCAACGTCCTGACTTTC.

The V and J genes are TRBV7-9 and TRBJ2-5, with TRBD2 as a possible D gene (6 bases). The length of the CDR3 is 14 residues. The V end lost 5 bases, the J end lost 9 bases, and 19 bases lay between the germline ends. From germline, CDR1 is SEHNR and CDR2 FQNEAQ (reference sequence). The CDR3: CASSGAGRRVAQYF. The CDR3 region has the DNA TGTGCCAGCAGCGGAGCCGGGCGGAGGGTGGCCCAGTACTTC.

The CDR3 spells CASSWASGGNEQYF. CDR3 bases: TGTGCCAGCAGCTGGGCTAGCGGGGGCAACGAGCAGTACTTC. The chain has TRBV5-4 and TRBJ2-7; 10 positions match TRBD2. Germline values: CDR1 SGHNT, CDR2 YYREEE (reference sequence). The J segment lost 5 bases and the V segment lost 3 bases, leaving 5 bases of the junction unmatched. The CDR3 has 14 amino acids.

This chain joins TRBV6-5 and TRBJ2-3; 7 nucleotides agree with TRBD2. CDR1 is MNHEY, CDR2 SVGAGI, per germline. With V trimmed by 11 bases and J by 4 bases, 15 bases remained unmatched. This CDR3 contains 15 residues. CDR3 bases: TGTGCCTACGCCTTTGGCGGGGGAGGGTCAGATACGCAGTATTTT. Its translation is CAYAFGGGGSDTQYF.

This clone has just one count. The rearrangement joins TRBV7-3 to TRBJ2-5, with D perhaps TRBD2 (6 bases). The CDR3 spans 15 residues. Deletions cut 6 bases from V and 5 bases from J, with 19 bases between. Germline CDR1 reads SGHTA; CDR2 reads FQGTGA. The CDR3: CASSKRAGGEETQYF. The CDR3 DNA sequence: TGTGCCAGCAGTAAACGGGCAGGAGGGGAGGAGACCCAGTACTTC.

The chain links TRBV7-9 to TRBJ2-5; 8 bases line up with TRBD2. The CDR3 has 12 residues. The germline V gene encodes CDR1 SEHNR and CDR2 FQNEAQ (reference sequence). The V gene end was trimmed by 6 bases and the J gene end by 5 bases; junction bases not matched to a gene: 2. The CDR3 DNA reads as TGTGCCAGCAGACGACTAGCGGAGACCCAGTACTTC. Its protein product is CASRRLAETQYF.

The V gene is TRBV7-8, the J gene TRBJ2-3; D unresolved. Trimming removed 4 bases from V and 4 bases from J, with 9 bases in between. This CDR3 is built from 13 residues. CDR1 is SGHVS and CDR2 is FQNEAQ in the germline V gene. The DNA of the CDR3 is TGTGCCAGCAGCTCATTAGAGGCAGATACGCAGTATTTT. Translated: CASSSLEADTQYF.

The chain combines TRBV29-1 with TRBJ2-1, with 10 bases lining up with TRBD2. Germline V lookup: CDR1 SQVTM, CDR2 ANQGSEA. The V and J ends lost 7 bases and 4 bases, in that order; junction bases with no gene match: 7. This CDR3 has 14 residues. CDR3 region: CSGRPSGSYNEQFF. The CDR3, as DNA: TGCAGCGGTCGTCCTAGCGGGAGTTACAATGAGCAGTTCTTC.

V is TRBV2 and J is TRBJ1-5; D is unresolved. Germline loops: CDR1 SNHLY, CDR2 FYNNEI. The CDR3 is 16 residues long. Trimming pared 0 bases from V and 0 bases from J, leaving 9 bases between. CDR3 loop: CASSEAGSPSNQPQHF. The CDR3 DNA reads TGTGCCAGCAGTGAAGCGGGCAGCCCTAGCAATCAGCCCCAGCATTTT.

CDR3 region: CASSSQARGNSPLHF. The CDR3 DNA is TGTGCCAGCAGTTCACAGGCCAGGGGTAATTCACCCCTCCACTTT. This chain uses TRBV28 with TRBJ1-6, with D maybe TRBD1 (6 bases). CDR3 length: 15 residues. Trimming took 4 bases from V and 6 from J, leaving 13 bases between them. The V gene's germline CDR1 is MDHEN and CDR2 SYDVKM.

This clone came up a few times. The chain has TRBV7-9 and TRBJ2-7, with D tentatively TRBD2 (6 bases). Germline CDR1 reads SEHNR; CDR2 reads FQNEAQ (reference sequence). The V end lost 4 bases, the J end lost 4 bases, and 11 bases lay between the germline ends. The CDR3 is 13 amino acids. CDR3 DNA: TGTGCCAGCAGCTGGAATCGGGGGTACGAGCAGTACTTC. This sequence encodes CASSWNRGYEQYF.

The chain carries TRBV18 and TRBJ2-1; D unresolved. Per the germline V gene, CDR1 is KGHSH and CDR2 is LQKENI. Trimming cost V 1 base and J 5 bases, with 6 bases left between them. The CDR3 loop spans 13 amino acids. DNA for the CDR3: TGTGCCAGCTCACCACTCAGAAACAATGAGCAGTTCTTC. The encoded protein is CASSPLRNNEQFF. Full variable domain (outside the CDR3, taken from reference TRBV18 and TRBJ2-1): NAGVMQNPRHLVRRRGQEARLRCSPMKGHSHVYWYRQLPEEGLKFMVYLQKENIIDESGMPKERFSAEFPKEGPSILRIQQVVRGDSAAYFCASSPLRNNEQFFGPGTRLTVL.

CDR3 DNA sequence: TGTGCCAGTAGTATGGGTCAGGGGTTCCGATCACCCCTCCACTTT. Protein product: CASSMGQGFRSPLHF. The chain recombines TRBV19 with TRBJ1-6, with a tentative D call TRBD1 (6 bases). Germline CDR1 reads LNHDA; CDR2 reads SQIVND (reference sequence). V shed 3 bases and J shed 10 bases, with 16 bases lying between them. The CDR3 has 15 residues.

In DNA form, the CDR3 reads TGTGCCAGCAGCCGGGGCGGGGCGAAAGAGGACGAGCAGTACTTC. As protein: CASSRGGAKEDEQYF. The chain employs TRBV7-9 and TRBJ2-7, with D perhaps TRBD2 (6 bases). Per the germline V gene, CDR1 is SEHNR and CDR2 is FQNEAQ (reference sequence). V was clipped by 5 bases and J by 5 bases, with 19 bases between them. This CDR3 is built from 15 residues.

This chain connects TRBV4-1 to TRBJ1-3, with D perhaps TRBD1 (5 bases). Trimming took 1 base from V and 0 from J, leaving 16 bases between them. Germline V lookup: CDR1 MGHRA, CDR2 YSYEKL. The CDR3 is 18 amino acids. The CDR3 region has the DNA TGCGCCAGCAGCCAAGGAGGACATATATCATTCTCTGGAAACACCATATATTTT. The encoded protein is CASSQGGHISFSGNTIYF.

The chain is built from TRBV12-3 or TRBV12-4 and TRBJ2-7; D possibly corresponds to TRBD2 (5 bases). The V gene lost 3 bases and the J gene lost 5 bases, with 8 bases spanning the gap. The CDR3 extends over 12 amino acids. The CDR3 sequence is CASSFRGNEQYF. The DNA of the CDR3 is TGTGCCAGCAGTTTCCGGGGAAACGAGCAGTACTTC.

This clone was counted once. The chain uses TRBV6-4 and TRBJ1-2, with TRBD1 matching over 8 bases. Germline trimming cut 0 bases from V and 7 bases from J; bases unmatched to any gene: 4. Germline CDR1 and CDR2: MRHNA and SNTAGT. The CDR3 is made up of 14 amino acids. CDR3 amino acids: CASSDSRTGIGYTF. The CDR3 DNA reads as TGTGCCAGCAGTGACTCTAGGACAGGGATTGGCTACACCTTC.

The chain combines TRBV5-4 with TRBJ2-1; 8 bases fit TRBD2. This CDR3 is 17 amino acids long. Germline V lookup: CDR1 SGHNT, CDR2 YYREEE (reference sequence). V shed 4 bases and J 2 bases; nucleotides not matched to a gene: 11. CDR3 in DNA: TGTGCCAGCAGCGAACGGAGCGGGGGCCAAACCTACAATGAGCAGTTCTTC. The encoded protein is CASSERSGGQTYNEQFF.

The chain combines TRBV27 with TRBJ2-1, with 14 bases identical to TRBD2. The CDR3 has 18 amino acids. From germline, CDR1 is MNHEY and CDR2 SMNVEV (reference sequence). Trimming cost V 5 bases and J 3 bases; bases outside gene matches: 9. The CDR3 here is CASSLRLAGGPFYNEQFF. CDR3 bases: TGTGCCAGCAGTCTACGACTAGCGGGGGGGCCGTTCTACAATGAGCAGTTCTTC.